This entry lists 23 T cell receptor beta chains sequenced from one sample in a study of human T cells and chemical hapten exposure. Time point: patch test 3, about 24 weeks after DPC sensitization. Treatment here: therapeutic diphenylcyclopropenone sensitization with weekly scalp DPC. TCRdb processed the RACE reads anew with MiXCR; each CDR3 protein has one entry. The sample contains 130,000 or so distinct CDR3 sequences, 11% of which appear only once. The source was whole blood, collected in connection with sensitization to the hapten diphenylcyclopropenone (DPC). The origin of the receptors is a woman aged 50 to 65 with alopecia areata. Some clones in this sample may be carry-over from other donors' samples.

The genes are TRBV6-5 and TRBJ1-5; D call uncertain. The germline V gene has CDR1 MNHEY and CDR2 SVGAGI. V lost 0 bases and J lost 1, with 7 bases in between. The CDR3 consists of 15 residues. The CDR3 loop is CASSYSGGSNQPQHF. The CDR3 nucleotides are TGTGCCAGCAGTTACTCAGGAGGGAGCAATCAGCCCCAGCATTTT.

This clonotype was seen a few times. The chain links TRBV12-3 or TRBV12-4 to TRBJ1-3; 8 nucleotides match TRBD1. V dropped 5 bases and J dropped 4; count of bases not matched to a gene: 10. The CDR3 contains 16 residues. The CDR3 nucleotides read TGTGCCAGCAGTCCCCCTCAGGGGGCGAGAGGAAACACCATATATTTT. This sequence encodes CASSPPQGARGNTIYF.

This clonotype was detected a few times. CDR3 nucleotides: TGCAGCGTACCAGGGAACACTGAAGCTTTCTTT. Translation gives CSVPGNTEAFF. This rearrangement joins TRBV29-1 to TRBJ1-1, with D uncertain. Trimming shortened V by 6 bases and J by 1 base, and 6 bases separated the two germline ends. The CDR3 loop spans 11 amino acids. Germline V gives CDR1 SQVTM, CDR2 ANQGSEA.

This clonotype was seen a few times. The J gene is TRBJ2-7, the V gene TRBV6-6, with D tentatively TRBD1 or TRBD2 (5 bases each). The CDR3 has 13 residues. V lost 11 bases and J lost 4, with 18 bases in between. Germline values: CDR1 MNHNY, CDR2 SVGAGI (reference sequence). CDR3 in amino acids: CAGSAGMRYEQYF. In DNA form, the CDR3 reads TGTGCCGGTAGCGCAGGGATGAGGTACGAGCAGTACTTC.

This clonotype has at least ten counts. The chain is built from TRBV3-1 and TRBJ1-5; D might be TRBD1 (5 bases). Germline V lookup: CDR1 LGHDT, CDR2 YNNKEL (reference sequence). The CDR3 is 14 amino acids. V was cut by 2 bases and J by 7 bases, with 12 bases left in between. CDR3 sequence: CASSQSAGVQPQHF. The CDR3, as DNA: TGTGCCAGCAGCCAATCTGCGGGGGTACAGCCCCAGCATTTT.

The chain links TRBV1 to TRBJ1-2. TRBV1 is described as a pseudogene. The CDR3 has 15 residues. This CDR3 reads CTSSSMEAHEDGYTF. The CDR3 DNA sequence: TGCACCAGCAGCAGTATGGAGGCACATGAGGATGGCTACACCTTC.

This clonotype was recorded a few times. V usage is TRBV5-5 and J usage is TRBJ2-3; 8 nucleotides line up with TRBD1. The V gene's germline CDR1 is SGHKS and CDR2 YYEKEE (reference sequence). Losses at the gene ends were 4 bases for V and 8 bases for J; bases not matched to a gene: 12. The CDR3 is 15 amino acids. The chain's CDR3 is CASSPWTGKFATQYF. CDR3 in DNA: TGTGCCAGCAGCCCCTGGACAGGGAAGTTCGCTACGCAGTATTTT.

This sequence joins TRBV4-1 and TRBJ1-6; D gene ambiguous. CDR3 length equals 15 residues. V dropped 1 base and J dropped 5 bases, with 9 bases sitting between them. Germline loops: CDR1 MGHRA, CDR2 YSYEKL. In DNA, the CDR3 is TGCGCCAGCAGCCAAGGAGGAGTGGATAATTCACCCCTCCACTTT. Amino acid sequence: CASSQGGVDNSPLHF.

The rearrangement uses TRBV6-2 or TRBV6-3 and TRBJ2-5; the D gene could be TRBD1 or TRBD2 (5 bases each). This CDR3 spans 15 amino acids. With 5 bases removed from V and 2 bases from J, the gap between germline ends came to 15 bases. Germline loops: CDR1 MNHEY, CDR2 SVGEGT. The CDR3 reads CASSTLGGTQETQYF. In DNA, the CDR3 is TGTGCCAGCAGTACGTTAGGTGGGACGCAAGAGACCCAGTACTTC.

In this sample, this clonotype turned up a few times. The chain uses TRBV20-1 and TRBJ1-1; D is ambiguous. The length of the CDR3 is 14 residues. Trimming stripped 8 bases from V and 3 bases from J, with 19 bases between. CDR1 is DFQATT and CDR2 is SNEGSKA in the germline V gene (reference sequence). The CDR3 loop is CSPIMAWSDTEAFF. The CDR3 coding sequence is TGCAGTCCTATTATGGCCTGGTCGGACACTGAAGCTTTCTTT.

This clonotype was seen repeatedly, ten times or more. V usage is TRBV6-5 and J usage is TRBJ2-7, with 8 bases matching TRBD2. Germline values: CDR1 MNHEY, CDR2 SVGAGI. The CDR3 sequence is 15 residues long. The ends lost 5 bases at V and 4 bases at J; junction bases unmatched: 10. CDR3 region: CASSGLDEREYEQYF. CDR3 nucleotide sequence: TGTGCCAGCAGTGGGCTGGATGAGCGGGAGTACGAGCAGTACTTC.

This clonotype was detected a few times. This sequence joins TRBV28 and TRBJ2-3, with TRBD2 identical over 12 bases. With 7 bases clipped from V and 2 bases from J, the junction kept 16 bases outside the gene matches. The germline gives CDR1 MDHEN, CDR2 SYDVKM. The CDR3 consists of 19 residues. CDR3 nucleotides: TGTGCCAGCACCAATAGGGGACTAGCGGGTGGAATGCCCACAGATACGCAGTATTTT. Translated, it gives CASTNRGLAGGMPTDTQYF.

CDR3 in amino acids: CASSQDSNSGQFF. The CDR3 DNA is TGCGCCAGCAGCCAAGATAGTAACAGCGGGCAGTTCTTC. This chain uses TRBV4-3 with TRBJ2-1, with D possibly TRBD2 on 5 matching bases. Germline lookup yields CDR1 LGHNA and CDR2 YSLEER. V lost 0 bases, J lost 12 bases, and 12 bases lay in between. The CDR3 covers 13 residues.

A few counts support this clonotype. The chain has TRBV12-3 or TRBV12-4 and TRBJ1-1; TRBD1 might be the D (6 bases). The CDR3 is 14 residues long. V was shortened by 0 bases and J by 6 bases, with 11 bases between the two germline ends. Written as DNA, the CDR3 is TGTGCCAGCAGTTTAGCGGGGGCATTGCCTGAAGCTTTCTTT. It codes for CASSLAGALPEAFF.

This clonotype was seen many times. The chain carries TRBV6-5 and TRBJ1-2, with 7 bases lining up with TRBD1. V lost 9 bases, J lost 4 bases, and 8 bases stayed unmatched. Germline V lookup: CDR1 MNHEY, CDR2 SVGAGI. The CDR3 extends over 13 amino acids. The CDR3 loop reads CASTGVGGYGYTF. The CDR3 region has the DNA TGTGCCAGTACAGGGGTCGGCGGCTATGGCTACACCTTC.

This clonotype appeared a few times. The J gene is TRBJ2-3, the V gene TRBV28; no clear D. Germline CDR1 and CDR2: MDHEN and SYDVKM. The length of the CDR3 is 13 residues. The ends were cut back, 6 bases at V and 6 bases at J, with 13 bases in the middle. CDR3 sequence (DNA): TGTGCCAGCAGCCCGCCTACCCCGGATACGCAGTATTTT. This translates into CASSPPTPDTQYF.

This clonotype was found a few times. The chain has TRBV12-3 or TRBV12-4 and TRBJ2-1, with 8 bases that match TRBD2. CDR3 length: 16 residues. The J segment lost 1 base and the V segment lost 5 bases, leaving 7 bases of the junction unmatched. CDR3: CASSPTSGVSYNEQFF. The DNA for the CDR3 is TGTGCCAGCAGTCCCACTAGCGGAGTATCCTACAATGAGCAGTTCTTC.

Ten or more counts support this clonotype. The chain is built from TRBV5-5 and TRBJ2-7; D is unresolved. Trimming shortened V by 7 bases and J by 5 bases, and 16 bases separated the two germline ends. CDR1 and CDR2 from the germline V gene are SGHKS and YYEKEE (reference sequence). This CDR3 comprises 13 residues. This chain's CDR3 is CASQLGSGHEQYF. The CDR3 region has the DNA TGTGCCAGCCAGCTTGGATCCGGTCACGAGCAGTACTTC.

This clonotype turned up a few times. The rearrangement links TRBV20-1 to TRBJ2-7; 11 nucleotides match TRBD2. Trimming cost V 2 bases and J 6 bases; bases outside gene matches: 9. The CDR3 loop spans 15 amino acids. Per germline, CDR1 DFQATT and CDR2 SNEGSKA (reference sequence). Here the CDR3 DNA reads TGCAGTGCTAGAAAGGGACTAGCGGACCCCCGCGAGCAGTACTTC. Protein sequence: CSARKGLADPREQYF.

The sample holds a few counts of this clonotype. V and J are TRBV9 and TRBJ1-3, with D possibly TRBD1 on 6 matching bases. V shed 3 bases and J shed 3 bases, with 19 bases lying between them. Germline V lookup: CDR1 SGDLS, CDR2 YYNGEE. This CDR3 is 17 amino acids long. Here the CDR3 reads CASSAVRWGPSGNTIYF. In DNA, the CDR3 is TGTGCCAGCAGCGCTGTCAGGTGGGGGCCAAGTGGAAACACCATATATTTT.

This clonotype was seen a few times. CDR3 nucleotide sequence: TGTGCCATCAGTGAGTCCCCCCGGGACACCTACGAGCAGTACTTC. It encodes CAISESPRDTYEQYF. The rearrangement joins TRBV10-3 to TRBJ2-7; maybe TRBD1 (6 bases). Between the trimmed V and J ends, which lost 0 bases and 2 bases, there was a span of 11 bases. CDR3 length: 15 amino acids. The germline V gene has CDR1 ENHRY and CDR2 SYGVKD.

This chain uses TRBV7-9 with TRBJ2-7, with no clear D. Germline V gives CDR1 SEHNR, CDR2 FQNEAQ (reference sequence). CDR3 size: 15 residues. Trimming shortened V by 5 bases and J by 5 bases, and 19 bases separated the two germline ends. The CDR3 loop reads CASSLTAGLKNEQYF. CDR3 nucleotide sequence: TGTGCCAGCAGCCTCACGGCAGGATTAAAGAACGAGCAGTACTTC.

This chain uses TRBV2 with TRBJ2-1; D is unresolved. Germline CDR1 SNHLY, CDR2 FYNNEI. This CDR3 comprises 13 residues. V was trimmed by 3 bases and J by 7 bases, leaving 10 bases between them. CDR3 nucleotides: TGTGCCAGCAGTGAGAAGCATTGGAATGAGCAGTTCTTC. It specifies CASSEKHWNEQFF.